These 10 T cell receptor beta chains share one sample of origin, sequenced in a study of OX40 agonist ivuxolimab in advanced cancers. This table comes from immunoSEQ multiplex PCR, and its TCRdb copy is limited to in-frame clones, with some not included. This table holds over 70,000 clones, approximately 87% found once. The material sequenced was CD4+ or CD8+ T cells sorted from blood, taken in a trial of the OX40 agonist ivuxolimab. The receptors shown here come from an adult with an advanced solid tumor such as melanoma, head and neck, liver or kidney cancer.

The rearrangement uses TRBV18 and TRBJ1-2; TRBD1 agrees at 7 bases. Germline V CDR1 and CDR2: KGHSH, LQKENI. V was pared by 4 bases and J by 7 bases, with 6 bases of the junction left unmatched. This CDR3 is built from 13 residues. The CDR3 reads CASSLDRVGGYTF. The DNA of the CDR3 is TGTGCCAGCTCACTTGACAGGGTCGGTGGCTACACCTTC. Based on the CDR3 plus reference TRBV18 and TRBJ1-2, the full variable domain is NAGVMQNPRHLVRRRGQEARLRCSPMKGHSHVYWYRQLPEEGLKFMVYLQKENIIDESGMPKERFSAEFPKEGPSILRIQQVVRGDSAAYFCASSLDRVGGYTFGSGTRLTVV.

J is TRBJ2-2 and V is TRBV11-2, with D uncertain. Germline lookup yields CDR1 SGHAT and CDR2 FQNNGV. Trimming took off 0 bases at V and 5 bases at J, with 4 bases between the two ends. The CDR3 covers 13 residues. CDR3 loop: CASSLDVTGELFF. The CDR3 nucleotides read TGTGCCAGCAGCTTAGATGTTACCGGGGAGCTGTTTTTT.

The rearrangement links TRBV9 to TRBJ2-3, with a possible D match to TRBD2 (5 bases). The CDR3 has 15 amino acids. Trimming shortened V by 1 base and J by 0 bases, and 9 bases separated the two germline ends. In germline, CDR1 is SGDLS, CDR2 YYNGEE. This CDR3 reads CASSVTSASTDTQYF. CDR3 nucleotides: TGTGCCAGCAGCGTAACTAGTGCTAGCACAGATACGCAGTATTTT.

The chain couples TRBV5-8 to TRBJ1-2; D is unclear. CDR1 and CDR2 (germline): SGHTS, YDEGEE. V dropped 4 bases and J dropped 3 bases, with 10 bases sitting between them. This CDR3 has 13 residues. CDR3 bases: TGTGCCAGCAGCGAAGATCGTGACTATGGCTACACCTTC. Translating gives CASSEDRDYGYTF.

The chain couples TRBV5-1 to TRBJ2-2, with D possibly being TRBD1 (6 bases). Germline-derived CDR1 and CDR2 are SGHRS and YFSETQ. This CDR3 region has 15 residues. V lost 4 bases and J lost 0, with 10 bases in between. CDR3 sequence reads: CASSQGQANTGELFF. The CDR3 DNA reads TGCGCCAGCAGCCAGGGACAAGCGAACACCGGGGAGCTGTTTTTT.

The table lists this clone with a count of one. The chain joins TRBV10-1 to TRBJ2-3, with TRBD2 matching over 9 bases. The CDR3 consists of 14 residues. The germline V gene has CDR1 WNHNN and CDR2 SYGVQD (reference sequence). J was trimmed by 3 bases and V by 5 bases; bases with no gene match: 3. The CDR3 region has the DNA TGCGCCAGCAGTCGGGCGGGGGGGACAGATACGCAGTATTTT. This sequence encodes CASSRAGGTDTQYF.

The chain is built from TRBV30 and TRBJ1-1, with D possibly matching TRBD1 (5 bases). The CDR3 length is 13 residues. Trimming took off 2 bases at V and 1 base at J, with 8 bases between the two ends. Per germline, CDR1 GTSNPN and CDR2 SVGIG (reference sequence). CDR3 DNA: TGTGCCTGGAGTCGACAGCCGAACACTGAAGCTTTCTTT. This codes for CAWSRQPNTEAFF.

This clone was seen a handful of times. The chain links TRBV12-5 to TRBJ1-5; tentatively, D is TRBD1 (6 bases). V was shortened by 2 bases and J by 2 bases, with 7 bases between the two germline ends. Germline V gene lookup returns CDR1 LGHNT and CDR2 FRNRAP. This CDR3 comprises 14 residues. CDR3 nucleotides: TGTGCTAGTGGTTTGTCAGGGGGCAATCAGCCCCAGCATTTT. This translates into CASGLSGGNQPQHF.

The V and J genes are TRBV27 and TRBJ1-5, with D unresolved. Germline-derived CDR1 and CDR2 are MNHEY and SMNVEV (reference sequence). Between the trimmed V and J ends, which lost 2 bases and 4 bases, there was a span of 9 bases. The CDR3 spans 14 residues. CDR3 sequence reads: CASSLTRLNQPQHF. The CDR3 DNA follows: TGTGCCAGCAGTTTAACACGGCTTAATCAGCCCCAGCATTTT.

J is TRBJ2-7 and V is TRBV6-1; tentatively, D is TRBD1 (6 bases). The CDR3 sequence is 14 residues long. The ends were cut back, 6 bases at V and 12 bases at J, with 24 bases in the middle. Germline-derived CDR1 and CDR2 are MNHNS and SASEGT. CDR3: CASRGGSWGGQTYF. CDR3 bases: TGTGCCAGCAGAGGGGGTAGTTGGGGTGGACAAACGTACTTC.